These 20 T cell receptor beta chains share one sample of origin, sequenced in a study of T cell responses to AZD1222 COVID-19 vaccine. Sequencing used immunoSEQ multiplex PCR; TCRdb keeps in-frame clones, though not all of them. The sample has around 110,000 clones; roughly 88% are singletons. The sequencing used peripheral blood, collected 28 days after the second AZD1222 dose. These receptor sequences come from an adult who received the AZD1222 COVID-19 vaccine.

The chain recombines TRBV27 with TRBJ1-6; TRBD1 matches at 9 bases. Germline V gives CDR1 MNHEY, CDR2 SMNVEV (reference sequence). The ends lost 5 bases at V and 0 bases at J; junction bases unmatched: 5. CDR3 size: 17 residues. Here the CDR3 DNA reads TGTGCCAGCAGTAATAGGGGACAGGGCTCCTATAATTCACCCCTCCACTTT. Translation gives CASSNRGQGSYNSPLHF.

The V call is TRBV7-9, the J call TRBJ1-2, with a possible D match to TRBD1 (5 bases). V was cut by 5 bases and J by 5 bases, with 18 bases left in between. CDR1 SEHNR and CDR2 FQNEAQ come from the germline V gene (reference sequence). The CDR3 spans 15 residues. CDR3 in amino acids: CASSPGGGAGYGYTF. In DNA, the CDR3 is TGTGCCAGCAGCCCCGGCGGAGGGGCGGGGTATGGCTACACCTTC.

The chain uses TRBV5-1 and TRBJ2-7; the D is unclear. Germline-derived CDR1 and CDR2 are SGHRS and YFSETQ. The CDR3 length is 15 residues. The germline V and J ends were trimmed by 0 bases and 6 bases, with 16 bases remaining between them. The CDR3 is CASSLAVGRSGEQYF. Here the CDR3 DNA reads TGCGCCAGCAGCTTGGCCGTTGGCAGGTCAGGCGAGCAGTACTTC.

The chain is built from TRBV5-4 and TRBJ2-1; D remains ambiguous. The CDR3 consists of 12 residues. V lost 0 bases, J lost 7 bases, and 5 bases lay in between. CDR1 and CDR2 from the germline V gene are SGHNT and YYREEE (reference sequence). As DNA, the CDR3 is TGTGCCAGCAGCTTGGACGCGAATGAGCAGTTCTTC. Residues: CASSLDANEQFF.

V gene TRBV27 combines with J gene TRBJ2-7; tentatively, D is TRBD1 (5 bases). The V gene's germline CDR1 is MNHEY and CDR2 SMNVEV (reference sequence). This CDR3 comprises 14 residues. Trimming took 5 bases from V and 0 from J, leaving 11 bases between them. CDR3 in amino acids: CASSVTVRSYEQYF. CDR3 bases: TGTGCCAGCAGTGTGACAGTCCGCTCCTACGAGCAGTACTTC.

The chain's CDR3 is CASSFSGRGKNNEQFF. CDR3 in DNA: TGTGCCAGCAGCTTTTCGGGGCGAGGCAAAAACAATGAGCAGTTCTTC. The chain joins TRBV11-2 to TRBJ2-1; possibly TRBD1 or TRBD2 for D (5 bases each). Trimming took off 3 bases at V and 5 bases at J, with 17 bases between the two ends. Germline V gene sequence: CDR1 SGHAT, CDR2 FQNNGV. This CDR3 is 16 amino acids long.

The genes are TRBV6-2 or TRBV6-3 and TRBJ1-1; D not resolved. This CDR3 is built from 13 residues. The germline V gene encodes CDR1 MNHEY and CDR2 SVGEGT. The V and J ends lost 5 bases and 3 bases respectively, with 10 bases between them. The CDR3 here is CASSLAVDTEAFF. DNA of the CDR3: TGTGCCAGCAGTCTTGCCGTGGACACTGAAGCTTTCTTT.

The chain carries TRBV5-6 and TRBJ1-5, with 7 bases aligning to TRBD1. The ends lost 4 bases at V and 6 bases at J; junction bases unmatched: 10. Germline-derived CDR1 and CDR2 are SGHDT and YYEEEE. The CDR3 totals 15 residues. This chain's CDR3 is CASSLTTGTGQPQHF. CDR3 nucleotides: TGTGCCAGCAGCCTAACGACAGGGACGGGTCAGCCCCAGCATTTT.

The CDR3 reads CASSPWQGANTEAFF. CDR3 sequence (DNA): TGTGCCAGCAGCCCCTGGCAGGGGGCTAACACTGAAGCTTTCTTT. V usage is TRBV9 and J usage is TRBJ1-1; 8 bases fit TRBD1. This CDR3 contains 15 residues. Germline values: CDR1 SGDLS, CDR2 YYNGEE. V was clipped by 4 bases and J by 2 bases; unmatched bases: 7.

V and J are TRBV6-5 and TRBJ2-2, with 8 positions matching TRBD1. The germline V gene encodes CDR1 MNHEY and CDR2 SVGAGI. CDR3 size: 15 residues. With V trimmed by 7 bases and J by 2 bases, 6 bases remained unmatched. This CDR3 reads CASTGGSFNTGELFF. CDR3 coding DNA: TGTGCCAGCACAGGGGGCTCCTTCAACACCGGGGAGCTGTTTTTT.

This clone showed up just a few times. This chain connects TRBV11-2 to TRBJ1-6, with D perhaps TRBD1 (5 bases). The V end was cut by 5 bases, the J end by 3 bases, with 8 bases between. The CDR3 runs to 14 residues. The germline CDR1 and CDR2 sequences are SGHAT and FQNNGV. As DNA, the CDR3 is TGTGCCAGCAGCCTCGACAGCTATAATTCACCCCTCCACTTT. Protein sequence: CASSLDSYNSPLHF.

The rearrangement uses TRBV18 and TRBJ1-5; TRBD1 agrees at 8 bases. The CDR3 spans 15 residues. Germline V gene data show CDR1 as KGHSH and CDR2 as LQKENI. With 3 bases clipped from V and 5 bases from J, the junction kept 6 bases outside the gene matches. Here the CDR3 DNA reads TGTGCCAGCTCACCGAACAGGGGGGACGATCAGCCCCAGCATTTT. Translation gives CASSPNRGDDQPQHF.

The V gene is TRBV5-1, the J gene TRBJ2-7; D might be TRBD1 or TRBD2, each matching 7 bases. This CDR3 has 18 amino acids. Germline V CDR1 and CDR2: SGHRS, YFSETQ. Deletions cut 0 bases from V and 0 bases from J, with 19 bases between. In nucleotides, the CDR3 is TGCGCCAGCAGCTTGGCCGGGGAGGGGGCCCATCCCTCCTACGAGCAGTACTTC. Amino acid sequence: CASSLAGEGAHPSYEQYF.

This clone was seen a few times. The chain combines TRBV15 with TRBJ1-5; D might be TRBD1 (5 bases). This CDR3 spans 14 amino acids. Trimming took off 4 bases at V and 6 bases at J, with 13 bases between the two ends. Per germline, CDR1 LNHNV and CDR2 YYDKDF (reference sequence). The CDR3 reads CATSIAGGGQPQHF. The CDR3 DNA reads as TGTGCCACCAGCATTGCGGGGGGTGGTCAGCCCCAGCATTTT.

The chain recombines TRBV9 with TRBJ1-1; D possibly corresponds to TRBD1 (5 bases). The CDR3 covers 18 residues. Trimming left V 0 bases short and J 0 bases short, with 18 bases between. The germline V gene has CDR1 SGDLS and CDR2 YYNGEE. The CDR3 DNA sequence: TGTGCCAGCAGCGTAGTTCCGAGTCAGGGTAGAATGAACACTGAAGCTTTCTTT. Translated: CASSVVPSQGRMNTEAFF.

This rearrangement joins TRBV6-2 or TRBV6-3 to TRBJ1-5; no clear D gene. Trimming removed 0 bases from V and 4 bases from J, with 10 bases in between. CDR3 length equals 15 residues. Looked up from germline, CDR1 is MNHEY and CDR2 is SVGEGT. DNA of the CDR3: TGTGCCAGCAGTTACTCGCCGGATTGGAATCAGCCCCAGCATTTT. Translating it yields CASSYSPDWNQPQHF.

Only one count was recorded for this clone. The V gene is TRBV7-3, the J gene TRBJ2-1, with D hard to call. The CDR3 runs to 13 residues. CDR1 and CDR2 from the germline V gene are SGHTA and FQGTGA. The V and J ends lost 3 bases and 5 bases respectively, with 8 bases between them. CDR3 amino acids: CASSFGQDNEQFF. CDR3 bases: TGTGCCAGCAGCTTCGGCCAGGACAATGAGCAGTTCTTC.

The chain couples TRBV7-2 to TRBJ2-7; TRBD2 might be the D (5 bases). V was shortened by 5 bases and J by 5 bases, with 16 bases between the two germline ends. The V gene's germline CDR1 is SGHTA and CDR2 FQGNSA. The CDR3 is 14 amino acids. The CDR3 DNA reads as TGTGCCAGCAGCCCACCCAGCGGAGGCAACGAGCAGTACTTC. Translation gives CASSPPSGGNEQYF.

The rearrangement links TRBV4-3 to TRBJ1-2, with a possible D match to TRBD1 (5 bases). Deletions cut 1 base from V and 4 bases from J, with 13 bases between. The length of the CDR3 is 15 residues. CDR1 and CDR2 from the germline V gene are LGHNA and YSLEER. The CDR3 loop reads CASSQGVGEPYGYTF. The CDR3 coding sequence is TGCGCCAGCAGCCAAGGGGTGGGGGAACCCTATGGCTACACCTTC.

The J gene is TRBJ1-2, the V gene TRBV6-2 or TRBV6-3, with 7 bases aligning to TRBD1. Germline loops: CDR1 MNHEY, CDR2 SVGEGT. The CDR3 has 14 residues. The J segment lost 4 bases and the V segment lost 2 bases, leaving 4 bases of the junction unmatched. This chain's CDR3 is CASSYDNRGYGYTF. CDR3 DNA: TGTGCCAGCAGTTACGACAACAGGGGCTATGGCTACACCTTC.